Reported below is one T cell receptor beta chain. What it binds is not known. An end of the junction does not agree with germline; a read error may underlie this. The germline V gene has CDR1 MGHRA and CDR2 YSYEKL. There are 20 residues in the CDR3. These data originate in a study of cytomegalovirus exposure and HLA in healthy donors. Study results and caveats: Later, an analysis found that TCR clusters from the first cohort tended to co-occur in the 110 or so validation repertoires.

TCRdb's copy holds only in-frame clones and misses some; the assay was immunoSEQ multiplex PCR. The sample carries 240,000 or so clones, approximately 83% recorded once. The donors were part of the roughly 130-subject validation cohort, which stood apart from the 666-subject first cohort. The receptor comes from a woman aged 25-40 years in good health and CMV-seropositive. The specimen was PBMCs. The chain links TRBV4-1 to TRBJ2-7, with TRBD2 identical over 7 bases. CDR3 protein: CASSQDMGGQRVYGSYEQYF. CDR3 in DNA: TGCGCCAGCAGTCAAGATATGGGAGGGCAGCGGGTTTATGGCTCCTACGAGCAGTACTTC.